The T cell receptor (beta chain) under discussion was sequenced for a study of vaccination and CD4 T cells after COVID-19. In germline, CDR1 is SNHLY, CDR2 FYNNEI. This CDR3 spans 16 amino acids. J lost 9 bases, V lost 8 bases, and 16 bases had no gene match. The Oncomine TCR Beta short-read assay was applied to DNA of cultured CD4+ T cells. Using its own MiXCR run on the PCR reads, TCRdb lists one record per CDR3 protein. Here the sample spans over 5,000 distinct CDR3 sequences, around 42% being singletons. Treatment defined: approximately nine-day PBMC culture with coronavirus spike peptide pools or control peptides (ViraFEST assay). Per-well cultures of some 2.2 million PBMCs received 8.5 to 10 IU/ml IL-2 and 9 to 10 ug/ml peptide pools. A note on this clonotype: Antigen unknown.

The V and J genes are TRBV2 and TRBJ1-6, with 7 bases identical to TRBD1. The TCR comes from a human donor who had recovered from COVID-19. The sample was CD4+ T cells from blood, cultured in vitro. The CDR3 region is CASGIGTDYEFSPLHF. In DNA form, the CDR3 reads TGTGCCAGCGGCATCGGGACAGATTACGAATTTTCACCCCTCCACTTT. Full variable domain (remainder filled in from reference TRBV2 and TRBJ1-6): EPEVTQTPSHQVTQMGQEVILRCVPISNHLYFYWYRQILGQKVEFLVSFYNNEISEKSEIFDDQFSVERPDGSNFTLKIRSTKLEDSAMYFCASGIGTDYEFSPLHFGNGTRLTVT.